Shown below are 12 T cell receptor beta chains from a single sample sequenced in a study of PD-1 blockade in classical Hodgkin lymphoma. Measured with immunoSEQ multiplex PCR; TCRdb has only the in-frame clones, and not every one. The sample consists of fewer than 30,000 clones, 78% of them appearing once. In every patient, relapse followed autologous stem cell transplantation, while exposure to brentuximab vedotin differed. This specimen was peripheral blood mononuclear cells (PBMCs), taken before the second cycle of nivolumab. The receptors were gathered from a human donor with classical Hodgkin lymphoma.

The chain couples TRBV19 to TRBJ1-1, with D perhaps matching TRBD1 (5 bases). Germline V gene sequence: CDR1 LNHDA, CDR2 SQIVND (reference sequence). Trimming took off 3 bases at V and 2 bases at J, with 16 bases between the two ends. The CDR3 contains 16 residues. Here the CDR3 reads CASSISWQGRNTEAFF. CDR3 DNA: TGTGCCAGTAGTATCTCCTGGCAGGGTCGTAACACTGAAGCTTTCTTT.

This clone was seen just once. The chain carries TRBV7-9 and TRBJ2-3; weak D call: TRBD2 (6 bases). V shed 4 bases and J shed 4 bases, with 9 bases lying between them. The CDR3 spans 13 residues. Per the germline V gene, CDR1 is SEHNR and CDR2 is FQNEAQ (reference sequence). The CDR3 bases are TGTGCCAGCAGCTCCACGGGGGCAGATACGCAGTATTTT. Its protein product is CASSSTGADTQYF.

The chain couples TRBV11-3 to TRBJ1-1, with no clear D. The CDR3 has 13 residues. The germline V gene encodes CDR1 SGHNT and CDR2 YENEEA. Trimming left V 5 bases short and J 1 base short, with 8 bases between. The CDR3 reads CASSVQKNTEAFF. CDR3 nucleotides: TGTGCCAGCAGCGTTCAGAAGAACACTGAAGCTTTCTTT.

J is TRBJ2-7 and V is TRBV5-4; 9 bases are a match to TRBD1. Unmatched junction bases numbered 4, after V lost 2 bases and J lost 4 bases. The V gene's germline CDR1 is SGHNT and CDR2 YYREEE (reference sequence). The CDR3 has 14 residues. CDR3 amino acids: CASSFAQGAYEQYF. Here the CDR3 DNA reads TGTGCCAGCAGCTTCGCACAGGGGGCGTACGAGCAGTACTTC.

This clone came up a few times. The V gene is TRBV7-2, the J gene TRBJ1-1; tentatively, D is TRBD1 (6 bases). Trimming cost V 0 bases and J 4 bases, with 9 bases left between them. The CDR3 spans 14 residues. Germline V gene data show CDR1 as SGHTA and CDR2 as FQGNSA. CDR3 in amino acids: CASSLAQGTTEAFF. DNA of the CDR3: TGTGCCAGCAGCTTAGCGCAGGGGACCACTGAAGCTTTCTTT.

This chain joins TRBV7-8 and TRBJ1-6, with 7 bases matching TRBD1. V lost 1 base to trimming and J lost 7 bases; unmatched junction nucleotides: 4. There are 15 residues in the CDR3. Per germline, CDR1 SGHVS and CDR2 FQNEAQ. This chain's CDR3 is CASSLDRGGNSPLHF. CDR3 bases: TGTGCCAGCAGCTTAGACAGGGGTGGCAATTCACCCCTCCACTTT.

Only a few counts were recorded for this clone. This chain connects TRBV18 to TRBJ2-1; a weak D match, TRBD2 (6 bases). CDR3 length: 15 amino acids. Trimming cost V 6 bases and J 7 bases, with 19 bases left between them. Germline V gene sequence: CDR1 KGHSH, CDR2 LQKENI. The CDR3 is CASSFSGARGNEQFF. The CDR3 DNA follows: TGTGCCAGCTCCTTTAGCGGAGCTCGAGGGAATGAGCAGTTCTTC.

This chain uses TRBV29-1 with TRBJ2-7; TRBD1 aligns across 10 bases. CDR1 and CDR2 from the germline V gene are SQVTM and ANQGSEA. Trimming at V came to 5 bases and at J to 2 bases, leaving 3 bases not matched to a gene. The CDR3 length is 13 residues. The CDR3 here is CSVKGQGPYEQYF. As DNA, the CDR3 is TGCAGCGTTAAGGGACAGGGGCCCTACGAGCAGTACTTC.

The rearrangement uses TRBV4-3 and TRBJ1-6; perhaps TRBD1 as D (5 bases). Germline V gives CDR1 LGHNA, CDR2 YSLEER. Trimming shortened V by 0 bases and J by 6 bases, and 15 bases separated the two germline ends. CDR3 length equals 17 residues. The CDR3 DNA reads TGCGCCAGCAGCCAAGAAGGCAGGGTTAAAAGTAATTCACCCCTCCACTTT. Translated, it gives CASSQEGRVKSNSPLHF.

This clone was counted only a few times. V is TRBV5-1 and J is TRBJ1-1, with TRBD1 identical over 8 bases. Germline V CDR1 and CDR2: SGHRS, YFSETQ. Trimming removed 6 bases from V and 4 bases from J; junction bases left unmatched: 8. This CDR3 comprises 14 residues. In DNA form, the CDR3 reads TGCGCCAGCACCGAACAGGGGGGAAGCACTGAAGCTTTCTTT. It is translated as CASTEQGGSTEAFF.

V usage is TRBV7-9 and J usage is TRBJ1-1; no firm D call. With 1 base removed from V and 5 bases from J, the gap between germline ends came to 8 bases. Germline assignment: CDR1 SEHNR and CDR2 FQNEAQ (reference sequence). CDR3 length: 13 amino acids. CDR3 region: CASSLEGGTEAFF. The CDR3 DNA reads as TGTGCCAGCAGCTTAGAGGGAGGTACTGAAGCTTTCTTT.

The chain has TRBV11-2 and TRBJ2-3; perhaps TRBD2 as D (7 bases). The germline V and J ends were trimmed by 5 bases and 7 bases, with 19 bases remaining between them. Germline CDR1 is SGHAT and CDR2 is FQNNGV. The CDR3 has 15 amino acids. The CDR3 DNA sequence: TGTGCCAGCAGCGGGGGCGGGGGTGTACGTCATACGCAGTATTTT. It encodes CASSGGGGVRHTQYF.